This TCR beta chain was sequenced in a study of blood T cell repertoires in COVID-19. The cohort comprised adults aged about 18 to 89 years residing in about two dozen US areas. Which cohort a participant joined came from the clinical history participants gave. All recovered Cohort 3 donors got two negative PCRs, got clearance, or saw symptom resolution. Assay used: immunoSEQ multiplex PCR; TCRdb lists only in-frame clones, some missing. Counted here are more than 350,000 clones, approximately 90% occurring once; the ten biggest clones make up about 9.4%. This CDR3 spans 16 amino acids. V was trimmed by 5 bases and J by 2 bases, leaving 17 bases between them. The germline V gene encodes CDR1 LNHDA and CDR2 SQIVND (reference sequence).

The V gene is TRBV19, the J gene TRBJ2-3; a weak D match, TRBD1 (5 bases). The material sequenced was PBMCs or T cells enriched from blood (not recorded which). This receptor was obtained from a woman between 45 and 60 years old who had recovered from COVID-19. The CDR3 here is CASSPSPFGATDTQYF. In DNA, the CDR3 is TGTGCCAGTAGTCCTAGTCCCTTTGGGGCCACAGATACGCAGTATTTT. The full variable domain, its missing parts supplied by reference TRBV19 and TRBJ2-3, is DGGITQSPKYLFRKEGQNVTLSCEQNLNHDAMYWYRQDPGQGLRLIYYSQIVNDFQKGDIAEGYSVSREKKESFPLTVTSAQKNPTAFYLCASSPSPFGATDTQYFGPGTRLTVL.